A selection of T cell receptor beta chains follows, all from one sample in a study of blood T cells in healthy people across ages. A single record per CDR3 protein comes from TCRdb applying MiXCR to the 5' RACE reads. The sample has some 1.1 million distinct CDR3 sequences, roughly two fifths seen once; the top ten hold about 12%. Sequences were obtained from blood. All receptors derive from a man aged 18 to 29 in good health. The CDR3 runs from the conserved cysteine through the conserved F or W. The D gene is left open where the match is weak. The size entry is marked missing in some rows and otherwise reads once, few, many or a size class.

D gene: TRBD1; clone size: few; J gene: TRBJ2-7; CDR3 length: 15; V gene: TRBV24-1; CDR3 protein: CATSDRASEAYEQYF; CDR3 DNA: TGTGCCACTTCGGACAGGGCGAGCGAAGCCTACGAGCAGTACTTC
D gene: .; clone size: .; J gene: TRBJ2-2; CDR3 length: 15; V gene: TRBV6-2/TRBV6-3; CDR3 protein: CASSFRASNTGELFF; CDR3 DNA: TGTGCCAGCAGTTTCCGGGCCTCGAACACCGGGGAGCTGTTTTTT
D gene: .; clone size: once; J gene: TRBJ2-5; CDR3 length: 15; V gene: TRBV9; CDR3 protein: CASNVGGDFSVTQYF; CDR3 DNA: TGTGCCAGCAACGTAGGAGGCGATTTTAGTGTGACCCAGTACTTC
D gene: TRBD1; clone size: .; J gene: TRBJ1-4; CDR3 length: 17; V gene: TRBV20-1; CDR3 protein: CSADSPGQGVYNEKLFF; CDR3 DNA: TGCAGTGCCGATTCACCGGGACAGGGGGTATATAATGAAAAACTGTTTTTT
D gene: .; clone size: few; J gene: TRBJ1-5; CDR3 length: 16; V gene: TRBV20-1; CDR3 protein: CSARDSLGGLNQPQHF; CDR3 DNA: TGCAGTGCTAGAGACTCCCTCGGGGGGCTGAATCAGCCCCAGCATTTT
D gene: .; clone size: few; J gene: TRBJ1-4; CDR3 length: 12; V gene: TRBV29-1; CDR3 protein: CSVKGYGEKLFF; CDR3 DNA: TGCAGCGTCAAGGGGTACGGAGAAAAACTGTTTTTT
D gene: .; clone size: .; J gene: TRBJ2-1; CDR3 length: 14; V gene: TRBV10-3; CDR3 protein: CAISPGTAYNEQFF; CDR3 DNA: TGTGCCATCAGTCCTGGGACGGCCTACAATGAGCAGTTCTTC
D gene: .; clone size: .; J gene: TRBJ2-5; CDR3 length: 14; V gene: TRBV12-3/TRBV12-4; CDR3 protein: CASSQTGPWETQYF; CDR3 DNA: TGTGCCAGCAGCCAAACAGGGCCGTGGGAGACCCAGTACTTC
D gene: .; clone size: .; J gene: TRBJ2-2; CDR3 length: 15; V gene: TRBV5-1; CDR3 protein: CASSVEMGGPGELFF; CDR3 DNA: TGCGCCAGCAGCGTAGAAATGGGGGGCCCCGGGGAGCTGTTTTTT
D gene: .; clone size: few; J gene: TRBJ1-2; CDR3 length: 12; V gene: TRBV20-1; CDR3 protein: CLGLSNSKGYTF; CDR3 DNA: TGCTTAGGACTTTCCAATTCGAAGGGCTACACCTTC
D gene: .; clone size: .; J gene: TRBJ2-4; CDR3 length: 13; V gene: TRBV7-2; CDR3 protein: CASSPRGISIQYF; CDR3 DNA: TGTGCCAGCAGTCCCAGGGGAATTAGCATTCAGTACTTC
D gene: .; clone size: .; J gene: TRBJ1-2; CDR3 length: 12; V gene: TRBV6-5; CDR3 protein: CASTDSTAGYTF; CDR3 DNA: TGTGCCAGCACGGACAGCACAGCGGGCTACACCTTC
D gene: .; clone size: .; J gene: TRBJ2-3; CDR3 length: 14; V gene: TRBV7-2; CDR3 protein: CASSLNRITDTQYF; CDR3 DNA: TGTGCCAGCAGCTTAAACCGGATCACAGATACGCAGTATTTT
D gene: .; clone size: .; J gene: TRBJ1-1; CDR3 length: 15; V gene: TRBV12-3/TRBV12-4; CDR3 protein: CASSGRDVWGAEAFF; CDR3 DNA: TGTGCCAGCAGTGGTAGGGACGTCTGGGGAGCTGAAGCTTTCTTT
D gene: .; clone size: few; J gene: TRBJ1-1; CDR3 length: 15; V gene: TRBV5-1; CDR3 protein: CASSLSGQENTEAFF; CDR3 DNA: TGCGCCAGCAGCTTGTCAGGCCAGGAGAACACTGAAGCTTTCTTT